The clone carrying this T cell receptor beta chain was counted many times. Its antigen is unidentified. The data derive from a study of regulatory T cells in long-lasting Graves disease. Findings and limits, study-wide: Persistent disease preferred TRBV28, TRBJ1-2 and TRBJ2-5; new disease, TRBV20-1 and TRBJ2-1. Newly diagnosed patients had higher TCR diversity than persistent Graves' patients did.

Arm-PCR of CDR3 regions and iRepertoire HTBI primers were the basis on which TCR beta libraries were built. MiXCR, applied by TCRdb to the multiplex PCR reads, yields one record per CDR3 protein. This table holds hundreds of thousands of distinct CDR3 sequences, 15% to 19% found once. Looked up from germline, CDR1 is SGHDT and CDR2 is YYEEEE. The V segment lost 2 bases and the J segment 4 bases; nucleotides outside the gene matches: 6. This CDR3 is 15 amino acids long. Time point: newly diagnosed GD, antithyroid drugs for less than 3 months. TCR sequences were obtained from RNA taken from PBMCs. The TCR originated in a female donor with Graves disease. The input for sequencing was peripheral blood mononuclear cells (PBMCs), taken at new diagnosis, from a patient treated with antithyroid drugs. The chain employs TRBV5-6 and TRBJ2-1; 7 positions agree with TRBD2. The CDR3, as DNA: TGTGCCAGCAGCTTCAGGCGGGGGTTATACAATGAGCAGTTCTTC. Protein: CASSFRRGLYNEQFF.